Listed below are T cell receptor beta chains from one sample, sequenced in a study of Ad26.COV2.S vaccination and SARS-CoV-2 variants. Assay used: immunoSEQ multiplex PCR; TCRdb lists only in-frame clones, some missing. The sample consists of over 400,000 clones, about 92% of them appearing once. Here the sequenced sample was peripheral blood, taken in a trial of Ad26.COV2.S vaccine versus placebo. All receptors derive from a person aged 18-65 years who received the Ad26.COV2.S COVID-19 vaccine or a placebo. Each CDR3 is given with its conserved first and last residue. The D gene is left open where the match is weak. Only some rows state a clone size, as once, few, many or a class for expanded clones.

v_gene	j_gene	abundance	d_gene	CDR3aa	CDR3nt
TRBV6-5	TRBJ2-5	once	-	CASTPRTEETQYF	TGTGCCAGCACCCCCCGGACAGAAGAGACCCAGTACTTC
TRBV11-2	TRBJ2-1	-	TRBD2	CASSLAPSGRQYNEQFF	TGTGCCAGCAGCTTAGCGCCTAGCGGGAGGCAGTACAATGAGCAGTTCTTC
TRBV7-9	TRBJ1-2	-	-	CASSLSSRALNYGYTF	TGTGCCAGCAGCTTATCTAGCAGGGCCCTAAACTATGGCTACACCTTC
TRBV6-5	TRBJ2-3	-	-	CASSPGGSGNTQYF	TGTGCCAGCAGCCCCGGGGGTAGCGGCAATACGCAGTATTTT
TRBV5-1	TRBJ1-1	-	TRBD1	CASSKTRTGGMNTEAFF	TGCGCCAGCAGCAAGACCCGGACAGGCGGCATGAACACTGAAGCTTTCTTT
TRBV11-2	TRBJ2-3	-	TRBD1	CASSLTGPTDTQYF	TGTGCCAGCAGCCTGACAGGGCCTACAGATACGCAGTATTTT
TRBV6-5	TRBJ2-7	-	TRBD1	CASSLIGTGPYEQYF	TGTGCCAGCAGTTTGATCGGGACAGGGCCCTACGAGCAGTACTTC
TRBV3-1/TRBV3-2	TRBJ1-2	few	-	CASSHPGRLNYGYTF	TGTGCCAGCAGCCATCCGGGACGACTAAACTATGGCTACACCTTC
TRBV9	TRBJ2-2	few	TRBD2	CASSVGGTRGTGELFF	TGTGCCAGCAGCGTAGGCGGGACTAGGGGGACCGGGGAGCTGTTTTTT
TRBV20-1	TRBJ2-3	-	TRBD1	CSASVSGGPDTQYF	TGCAGTGCTAGTGTTTCAGGGGGACCAGATACGCAGTATTTT
TRBV29-1	TRBJ2-2	-	TRBD2	CSAQGLAGTGELFF	TGCAGCGCCCAAGGACTAGCGGGCACCGGGGAGCTGTTTTTT
TRBV19	TRBJ2-2	-	-	CASTIGPAGELFF	TGTGCCAGTACCATAGGACCGGCCGGGGAGCTGTTTTTT
TRBV6-1	TRBJ2-7	-	TRBD1	CASSEGGTGGASTFKQYF	TGTGCCAGCAGTGAAGGGGGGACAGGGGGCGCCTCGACATTCAAGCAGTACTTC
TRBV7-3	TRBJ2-7	-	TRBD1	CASSYFPTGRLSEQYF	TGTGCCAGCAGCTACTTTCCGACAGGGAGACTCTCCGAGCAGTACTTC
TRBV11-2	TRBJ2-7	-	TRBD1	CASSRTQGLSYEQYF	TGTGCCAGCAGCCGGACACAGGGGCTCTCCTACGAGCAGTACTTC
TRBV19	TRBJ1-1	once	-	CASTLRGVTEAFF	TGTGCCAGTACCCTGCGGGGGGTCACTGAAGCTTTCTTT
TRBV9	TRBJ2-7	-	TRBD1	CASGTGPYEQYF	TGTGCCAGCGGGACAGGGCCCTACGAGCAGTACTTC
TRBV6-2/TRBV6-3	TRBJ1-5	-	-	CASSYGGTHQPQHF	TGTGCCAGCAGTTACGGGGGAACCCATCAGCCCCAGCATTTT
TRBV2	TRBJ2-2	once	TRBD2	CASSDGLAESTGELFF	TGTGCCAGCAGTGACGGACTAGCGGAAAGCACCGGGGAGCTGTTTTTT
TRBV15	TRBJ2-7	-	-	CATSRDPRGEQYF	TGTGCCACCAGCAGAGATCCCCGGGGTGAGCAGTACTTC
TRBV19	TRBJ1-5	once	TRBD1	CASKETGGRQPQHF	TGTGCCAGTAAAGAGACAGGGGGTCGTCAGCCCCAGCATTTT
TRBV7-3	TRBJ2-5	-	-	CASSSGNQETQYF	TGTGCCAGCAGCTCCGGTAACCAAGAGACCCAGTACTTC
TRBV6-2/TRBV6-3	TRBJ1-1	-	-	CASSTPIQNENTEAFF	TGTGCCAGCAGTACCCCGATCCAAAATGAGAACACTGAAGCTTTCTTT
TRBV7-6	TRBJ2-7	-	-	CASSGGTDSSYEQYF	TGTGCCAGCAGCGGAGGGACAGATAGCTCCTACGAGCAGTACTTC
TRBV27	TRBJ1-3	few	TRBD1	CASSSRQGAGNTIYF	TGTGCCAGCAGTTCCAGACAGGGAGCCGGAAACACCATATATTTT
TRBV5-6	TRBJ2-7	-	-	CASSLGTVYEQYF	TGTGCCAGCAGCTTAGGGACCGTCTACGAGCAGTACTTC
TRBV6-5	TRBJ1-1	-	-	CASTLRVNTEAFF	TGTGCCAGCACCCTCAGGGTGAACACTGAAGCTTTCTTT
TRBV11-2	TRBJ1-1	-	-	CASSSWTAPNTEAFF	TGTGCCAGCAGCTCCTGGACGGCTCCGAACACTGAAGCTTTCTTT
TRBV4-1	TRBJ2-1	-	-	CASSQVGGPGVYEQFF	TGCGCCAGCAGCCAAGTGGGGGGTCCGGGTGTGTATGAGCAGTTCTTC
TRBV7-2	TRBJ2-1	-	-	CASSLKGGWDNEQFF	TGTGCCAGCAGCTTAAAAGGGGGGTGGGACAATGAGCAGTTCTTC
TRBV7-9	TRBJ2-7	once	-	CASSEGRARVVEEQYF	TGTGCCAGCAGCGAGGGCCGGGCCCGCGTTGTGGAGGAGCAGTACTTC
TRBV28	TRBJ1-5	-	-	CASRPRSYQPQHF	TGTGCCAGCAGACCGCGGAGCTATCAGCCCCAGCATTTT
TRBV6-5	TRBJ2-7	-	TRBD1	CASRPRGLLSYEQYF	TGTGCCAGCAGGCCGAGGGGGCTCCTTTCCTACGAGCAGTACTTC
TRBV7-9	TRBJ2-7	few	TRBD2	CASSATSGKSSYEQYF	TGTGCCAGCAGCGCTACTAGCGGCAAAAGCTCCTACGAGCAGTACTTC